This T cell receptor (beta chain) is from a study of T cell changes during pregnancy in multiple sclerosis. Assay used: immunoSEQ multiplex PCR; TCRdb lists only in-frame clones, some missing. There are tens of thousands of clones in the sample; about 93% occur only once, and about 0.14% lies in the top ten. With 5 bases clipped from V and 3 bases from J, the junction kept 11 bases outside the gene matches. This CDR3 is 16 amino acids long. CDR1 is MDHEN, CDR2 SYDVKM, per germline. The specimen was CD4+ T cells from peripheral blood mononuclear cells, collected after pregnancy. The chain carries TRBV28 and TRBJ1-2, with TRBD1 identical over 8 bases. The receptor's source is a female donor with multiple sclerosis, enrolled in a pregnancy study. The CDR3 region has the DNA TGTGCCAGCAGTCAGATTCTGACAGGGGTGGACTATGGCTACACCTTC. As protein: CASSQILTGVDYGYTF.